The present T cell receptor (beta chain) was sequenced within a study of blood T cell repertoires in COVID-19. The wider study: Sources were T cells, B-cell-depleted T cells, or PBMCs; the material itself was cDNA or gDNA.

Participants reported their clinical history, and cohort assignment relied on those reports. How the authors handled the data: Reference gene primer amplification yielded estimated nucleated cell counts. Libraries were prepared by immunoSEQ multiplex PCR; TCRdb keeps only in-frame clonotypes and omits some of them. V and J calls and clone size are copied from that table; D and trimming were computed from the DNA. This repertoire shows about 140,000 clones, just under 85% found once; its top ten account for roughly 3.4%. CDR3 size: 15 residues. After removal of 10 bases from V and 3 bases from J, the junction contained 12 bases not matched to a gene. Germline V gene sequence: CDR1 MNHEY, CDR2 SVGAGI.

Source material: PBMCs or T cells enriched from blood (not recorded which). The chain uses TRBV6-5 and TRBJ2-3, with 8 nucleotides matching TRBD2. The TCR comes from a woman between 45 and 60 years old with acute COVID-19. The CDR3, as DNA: TGTGCCACGGGAGGGAAACCGGCGCAAACAGATACGCAGTATTTT. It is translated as CATGGKPAQTDTQYF.